Listed below are T cell receptor beta chains from one sample, sequenced in a study of CDR3 diversity in severe acne. MiXCR was run by TCRdb on the PCR reads, yielding one entry per CDR3 protein. The sample lists approximately 84,000 distinct CDR3 sequences; 50% to 65% were seen once. Source material: blood. The receptor set was obtained from a male donor in good health, without acne. CDR3s include the opening cysteine and the closing phenylalanine or tryptophan. Each record gives: CDR3 protein, CDR3 DNA, V gene, J gene, clone size, D gene. D genes are given only for firm matches. Some rows have no size entry. The others give once, few or many, or a class for an expanded clone.

CASSAGRVSTGELFF	TGCGCCAGCAGCGCCGGGAGGGTTAGCACCGGGGAGCTGTTTTTT	TRBV5-1	TRBJ2-2	NA	TRBD2
CASRQDTGIDIQYF	TGTGCCAGCAGGCAAGATACAGGGATAGACATTCAGTACTTC	TRBV14	TRBJ2-4	many	NA
CASSRKATDTQYF	TGTGCCAGCAGTCGAAAAGCCACAGATACGCAGTATTTT	TRBV5-6	TRBJ2-3	NA	NA
CASSVGGTEGTGELFF	TGTGCCAGCAGCGTAGGTGGGACCGAGGGCACCGGGGAGCTGTTTTTT	TRBV5-6	TRBJ2-2	NA	NA
CASSLEGARGTQYF	TGTGCCAGCAGCTTGGAAGGGGCGCGGGGTACGCAGTATTTT	TRBV5-4	TRBJ2-3	NA	NA
CASSLAIPTNYGYTF	TGTGCCAGCAGCTTAGCGATCCCAACCAACTATGGCTACACCTTC	TRBV7-9	TRBJ1-2	NA	NA
CASTGQWYNEQYF	TGTGCCAGCACAGGGCAGTGGTACAATGAGCAGTATTTT	TRBV11-1	TRBJ2-3	NA	NA
CASRASGTGGWKNEQFF	TGTGCCAGCAGAGCCTCCGGGACAGGGGGCTGGAAAAATGAGCAGTTCTTC	TRBV6-6	TRBJ2-1	NA	TRBD1
CASSFDGSTEAFF	TGTGCCAGCAGCTTTGATGGCTCCACTGAAGCTTTCTTT	TRBV7-2	TRBJ1-1	NA	NA
CSVEGGTHEQYF	TGCAGCGTTGAAGGAGGGACCCACGAGCAGTACTTC	TRBV29-1	TRBJ2-7	NA	NA
CASSIDVGGLAQYF	TGTGCCAGTAGTATCGATGTGGGGGGGCTGGCCCAGTACTTC	TRBV19	TRBJ2-5	many	NA
CASRGQGALEQYF	TGTGCCAGCAGGGGCCAGGGGGCGCTCGAGCAGTACTTC	TRBV6-1	TRBJ2-7	NA	TRBD1
CASSPTGESYEQYF	TGTGCCAGCAGCCCGACAGGGGAATCCTACGAGCAGTACTTC	TRBV7-2	TRBJ2-7	medium-sized	TRBD1